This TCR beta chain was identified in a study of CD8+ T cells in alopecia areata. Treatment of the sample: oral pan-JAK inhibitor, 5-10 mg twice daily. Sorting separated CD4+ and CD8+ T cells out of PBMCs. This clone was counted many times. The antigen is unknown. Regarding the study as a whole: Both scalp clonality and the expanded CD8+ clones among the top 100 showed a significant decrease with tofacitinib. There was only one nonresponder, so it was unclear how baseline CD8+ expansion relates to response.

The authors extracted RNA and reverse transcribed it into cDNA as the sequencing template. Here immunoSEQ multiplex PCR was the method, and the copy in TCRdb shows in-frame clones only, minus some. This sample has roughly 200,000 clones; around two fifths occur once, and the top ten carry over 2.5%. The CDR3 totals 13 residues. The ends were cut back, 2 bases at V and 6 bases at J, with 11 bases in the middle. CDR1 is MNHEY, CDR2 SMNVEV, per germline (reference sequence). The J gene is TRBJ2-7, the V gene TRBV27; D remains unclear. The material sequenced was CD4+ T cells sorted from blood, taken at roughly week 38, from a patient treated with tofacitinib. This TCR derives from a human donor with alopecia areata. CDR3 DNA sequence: TGTGCCAGCAGTTTACAGCTGAAGGGCGAGCAGTACTTC. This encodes CASSLQLKGEQYF.